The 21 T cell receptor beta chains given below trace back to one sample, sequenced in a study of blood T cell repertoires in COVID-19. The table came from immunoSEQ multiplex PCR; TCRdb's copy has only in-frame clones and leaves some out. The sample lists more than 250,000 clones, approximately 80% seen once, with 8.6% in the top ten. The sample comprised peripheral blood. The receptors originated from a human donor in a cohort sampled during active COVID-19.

In DNA, the CDR3 is TGCGCCAGCAGCGCCGGGGATCTTATTGAAAAACTGTTTTTT. Translated, it gives CASSAGDLIEKLFF. The rearrangement links TRBV5-1 to TRBJ1-4, with D hard to call. The CDR3 runs 14 residues. Trimming stripped 4 bases from V and 7 bases from J, with 14 bases between. Germline assignment: CDR1 SGHRS and CDR2 YFSETQ.

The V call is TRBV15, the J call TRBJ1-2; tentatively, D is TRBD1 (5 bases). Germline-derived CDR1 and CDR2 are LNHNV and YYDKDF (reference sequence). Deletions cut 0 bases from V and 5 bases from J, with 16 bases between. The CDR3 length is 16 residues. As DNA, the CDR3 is TGTGCCACCAGCAGAGAGAAGGGGCCTTGGGCTTATGGCTACACCTTC. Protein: CATSREKGPWAYGYTF.

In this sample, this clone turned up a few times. The CDR3 DNA reads TGTGCCAGCAGCCCTGTTGGCGGAACCCAGAACACTGAAGCTTTCTTT. It encodes CASSPVGGTQNTEAFF. V is TRBV28 and J is TRBJ1-1; D is unresolved. In germline, CDR1 is MDHEN, CDR2 SYDVKM. Trimming pared 6 bases from V and 1 base from J, leaving 18 bases between. This CDR3 is 16 amino acids long.

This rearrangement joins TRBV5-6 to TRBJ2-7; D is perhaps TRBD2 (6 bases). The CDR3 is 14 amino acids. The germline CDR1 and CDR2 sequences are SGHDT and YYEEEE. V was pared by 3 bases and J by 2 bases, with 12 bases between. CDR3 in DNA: TGTGCCAGCAGCTGGTCGGAGGGGACCTACGAGCAGTACTTC. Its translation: CASSWSEGTYEQYF.

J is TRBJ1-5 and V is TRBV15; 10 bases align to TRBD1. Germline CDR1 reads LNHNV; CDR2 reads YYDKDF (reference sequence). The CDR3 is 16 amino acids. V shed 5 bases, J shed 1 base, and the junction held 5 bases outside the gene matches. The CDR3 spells CATSGGTGASNQPQHF. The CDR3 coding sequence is TGTGCCACCAGCGGGGGGACAGGGGCAAGCAATCAGCCCCAGCATTTT.

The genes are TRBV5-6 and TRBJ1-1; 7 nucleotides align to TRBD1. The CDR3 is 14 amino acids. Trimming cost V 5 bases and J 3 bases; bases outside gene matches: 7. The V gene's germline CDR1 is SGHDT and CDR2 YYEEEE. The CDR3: CASRPGQEYTEAFF. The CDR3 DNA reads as TGTGCCAGCAGGCCCGGACAGGAGTACACTGAAGCTTTCTTT.

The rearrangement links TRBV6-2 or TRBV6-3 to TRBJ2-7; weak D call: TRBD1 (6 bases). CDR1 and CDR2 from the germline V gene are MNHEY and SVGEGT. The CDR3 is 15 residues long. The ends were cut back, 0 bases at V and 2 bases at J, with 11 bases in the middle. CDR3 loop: CASSYSTGPTYEQYF. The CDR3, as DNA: TGTGCCAGCAGTTACTCGACAGGACCTACCTACGAGCAGTACTTC.

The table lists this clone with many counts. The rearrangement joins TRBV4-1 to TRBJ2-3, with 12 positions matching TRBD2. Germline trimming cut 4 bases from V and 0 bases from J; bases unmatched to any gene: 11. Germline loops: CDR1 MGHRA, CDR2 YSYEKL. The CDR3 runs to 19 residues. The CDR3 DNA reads TGCGCCAGCAGCCCTTGGACTAGCGGGATGGGGACTAGCACAGATACGCAGTATTTT. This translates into CASSPWTSGMGTSTDTQYF.

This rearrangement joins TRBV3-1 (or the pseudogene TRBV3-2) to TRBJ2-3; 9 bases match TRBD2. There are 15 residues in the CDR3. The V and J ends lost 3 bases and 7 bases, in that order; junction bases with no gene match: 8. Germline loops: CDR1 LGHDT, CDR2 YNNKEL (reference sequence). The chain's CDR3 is CASSQPGLAVNTQYF. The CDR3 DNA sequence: TGTGCCAGCAGCCAGCCGGGACTAGCTGTAAATACGCAGTATTTT.

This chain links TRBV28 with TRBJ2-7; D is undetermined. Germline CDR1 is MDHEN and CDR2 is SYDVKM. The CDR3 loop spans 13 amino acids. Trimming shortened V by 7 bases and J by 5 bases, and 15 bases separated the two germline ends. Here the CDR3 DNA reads TGTGCCAGCATTTCCCAGTGGTCCCACGAGCAGTACTTC. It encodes CASISQWSHEQYF.

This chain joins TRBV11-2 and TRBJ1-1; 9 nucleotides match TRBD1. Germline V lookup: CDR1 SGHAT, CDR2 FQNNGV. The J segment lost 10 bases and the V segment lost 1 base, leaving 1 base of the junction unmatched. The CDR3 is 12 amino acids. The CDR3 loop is CASSLGTGAAFF. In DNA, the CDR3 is TGTGCCAGCAGCTTAGGGACAGGGGCAGCTTTCTTT.

In nucleotides, the CDR3 is TGTGCCAGCAGCTCGCGGGTCGTTTTCGGGACAATGGACACCATATATTTT. As protein: CASSSRVVFGTMDTIYF. V usage is TRBV11-2 and J usage is TRBJ1-3; the D gene is possibly TRBD1 (6 bases). The CDR3 is 17 residues long. V was cut by 4 bases and J by 8 bases, with 24 bases left in between. The germline V gene encodes CDR1 SGHAT and CDR2 FQNNGV.

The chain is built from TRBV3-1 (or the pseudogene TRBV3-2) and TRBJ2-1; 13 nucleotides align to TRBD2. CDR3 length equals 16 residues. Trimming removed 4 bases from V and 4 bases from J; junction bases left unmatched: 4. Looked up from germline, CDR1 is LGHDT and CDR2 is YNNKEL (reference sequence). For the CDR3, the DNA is TGTGCCAGCAGCCGGGGGACTAGCGGGGTTTACAATGAGCAGTTCTTC. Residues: CASSRGTSGVYNEQFF.

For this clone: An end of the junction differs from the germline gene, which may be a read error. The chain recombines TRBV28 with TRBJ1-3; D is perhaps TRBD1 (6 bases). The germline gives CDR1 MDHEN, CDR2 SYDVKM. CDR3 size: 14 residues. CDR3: CVSRGGAWGNTIYF. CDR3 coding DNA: TGTGTCAGCAGGGGAGGGGCTTGGGGAAACACCATATATTTT.

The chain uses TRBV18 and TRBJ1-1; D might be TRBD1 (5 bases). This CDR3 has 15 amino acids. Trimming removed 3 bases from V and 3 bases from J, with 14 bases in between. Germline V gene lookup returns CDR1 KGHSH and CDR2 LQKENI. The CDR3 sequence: CASSPGQGIDTEAFF. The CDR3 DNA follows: TGTGCCAGCTCACCCGGGCAGGGTATAGACACTGAAGCTTTCTTT.

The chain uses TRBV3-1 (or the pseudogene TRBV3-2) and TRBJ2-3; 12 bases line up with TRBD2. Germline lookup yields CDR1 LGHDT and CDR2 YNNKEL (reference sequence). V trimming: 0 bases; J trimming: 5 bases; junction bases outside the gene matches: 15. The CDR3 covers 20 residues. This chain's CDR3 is CASSQDYRLAGVGTGDTQYF. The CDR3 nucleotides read TGTGCCAGCAGCCAAGATTATAGACTAGCGGGAGTTGGGACGGGAGATACGCAGTATTTT.

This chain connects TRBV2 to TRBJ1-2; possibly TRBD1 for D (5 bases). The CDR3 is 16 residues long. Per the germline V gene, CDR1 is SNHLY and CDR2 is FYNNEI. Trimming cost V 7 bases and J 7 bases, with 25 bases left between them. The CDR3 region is CASTVVGGISLGGYTF. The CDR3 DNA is TGTGCCAGCACCGTAGTCGGGGGGATTAGCCTCGGTGGCTACACCTTC.

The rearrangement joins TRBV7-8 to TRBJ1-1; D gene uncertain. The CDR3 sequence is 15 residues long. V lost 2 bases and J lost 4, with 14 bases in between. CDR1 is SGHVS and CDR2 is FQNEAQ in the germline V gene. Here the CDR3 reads CASSLTGKAGTEAFF. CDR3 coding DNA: TGTGCCAGCAGCTTAACGGGGAAGGCGGGCACTGAAGCTTTCTTT.

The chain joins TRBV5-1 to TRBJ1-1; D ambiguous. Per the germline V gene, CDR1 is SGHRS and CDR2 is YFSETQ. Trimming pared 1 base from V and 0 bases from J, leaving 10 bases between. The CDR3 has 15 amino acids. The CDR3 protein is CASSLSSLLNTEAFF. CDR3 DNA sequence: TGCGCCAGCAGCTTGAGCTCCCTGTTGAACACTGAAGCTTTCTTT.

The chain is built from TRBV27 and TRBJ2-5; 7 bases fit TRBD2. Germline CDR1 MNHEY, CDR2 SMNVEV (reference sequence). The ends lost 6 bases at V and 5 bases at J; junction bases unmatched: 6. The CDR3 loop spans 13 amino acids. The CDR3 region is CASRQLALETQYF. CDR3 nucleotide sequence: TGTGCCAGCAGACAACTAGCGCTGGAGACCCAGTACTTC.

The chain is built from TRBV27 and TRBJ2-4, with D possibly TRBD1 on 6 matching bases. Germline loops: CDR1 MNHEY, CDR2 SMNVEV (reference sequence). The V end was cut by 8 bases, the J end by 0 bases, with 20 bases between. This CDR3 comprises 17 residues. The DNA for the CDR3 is TGTGCCAGCGGTTCACCCACAGGGACACTAGCCAAAAACATTCAGTACTTC. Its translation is CASGSPTGTLAKNIQYF.